Shown below are 4 T cell receptor beta chains from a single sample sequenced in a study of identical twins. Using its own MiXCR run on the 5' RACE reads, TCRdb lists one record per CDR3 protein. Of about 690,000 distinct CDR3 sequences detected, approximately 22% appear once; the ten largest clones hold about 4.3%. The sample was also reused in another study, on T cells expressing NK-cell markers.

The sequenced sample consisted of PBMCs. The receptors were sampled from a woman between 18 and 29 years old in good health.

V and J are TRBV10-3 and TRBJ2-3, with 9 bases lining up with TRBD1. V gave up 6 bases and J gave up 3 bases; unmatched junction bases: 4. This CDR3 has 14 residues. In germline, CDR1 is ENHRY, CDR2 SYGVKD. CDR3 loop: CAIRGGQGTDTQYF. In DNA, the CDR3 is TGTGCCATCAGGGGGGGACAGGGTACAGATACGCAGTATTTT.

This clonotype was picked up many times. V gene TRBV10-3 combines with J gene TRBJ2-7; the D gene could be TRBD1 or TRBD2 (5 bases each). CDR3 length: 13 residues. Trimming cost V 10 bases and J 6 bases, with 19 bases left between them. Germline CDR1 ENHRY, CDR2 SYGVKD. The CDR3 nucleotides read TGTGCCAACGGCTTCGACGGGGCACTCGAGCAGTACTTC. Translated, it gives CANGFDGALEQYF.

The V gene is TRBV20-1, the J gene TRBJ1-1; the match to TRBD1 covers 9 bases. V was pared by 5 bases and J by 4 bases, with 5 bases of the junction left unmatched. This CDR3 has 13 amino acids. Germline CDR1 DFQATT, CDR2 SNEGSKA (reference sequence). The chain's CDR3 is CSAAQGAVTEAFF. CDR3 bases: TGCAGTGCTGCACAGGGGGCGGTCACTGAAGCTTTCTTT.

The J gene is TRBJ1-6, the V gene TRBV12-3 or TRBV12-4; D is unresolved. The CDR3 extends over 14 amino acids. Trimming took off 6 bases at V and 9 bases at J, with 15 bases between the two ends. CDR3 loop: CASSLGLMGSPLHF. CDR3 nucleotide sequence: TGTGCCAGCAGCCTGGGTCTCATGGGTTCACCCCTCCACTTT.